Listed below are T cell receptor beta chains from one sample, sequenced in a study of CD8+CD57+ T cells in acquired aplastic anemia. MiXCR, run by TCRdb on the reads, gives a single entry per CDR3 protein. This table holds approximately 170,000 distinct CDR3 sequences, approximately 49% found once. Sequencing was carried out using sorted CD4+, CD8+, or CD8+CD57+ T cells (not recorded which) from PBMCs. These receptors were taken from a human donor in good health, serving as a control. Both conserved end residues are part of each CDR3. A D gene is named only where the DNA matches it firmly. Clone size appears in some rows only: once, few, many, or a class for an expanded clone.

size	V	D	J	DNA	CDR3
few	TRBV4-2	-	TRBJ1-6	TGTGCCAGCAGCCAAGAAGCGGGGCGTAATTCACCCCTCCACTTT	CASSQEAGRNSPLHF
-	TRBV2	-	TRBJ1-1	TGTGCCAGCGAGGGTCGGAGTCCCACTGAAGCTTTCTTT	CASEGRSPTEAFF
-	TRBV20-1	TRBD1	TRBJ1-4	TGCAGTGTCCTCGAGCCGGGACAGGGGGAAAAACTGTTTTTT	CSVLEPGQGEKLFF
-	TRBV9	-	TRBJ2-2	TGTGCCAGCAAGCCGGGCGATACCGGGGAGCTGTTTTTT	CASKPGDTGELFF
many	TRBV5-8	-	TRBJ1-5	TGTGCCAGCAGCCCAGGGATCTACCTCAATCAGCCCCAGCATTTT	CASSPGIYLNQPQHF
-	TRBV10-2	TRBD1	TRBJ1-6	TGCGCCAGCAACGCCGGGACAGCCTATAATTCACCCCTCCACTTT	CASNAGTAYNSPLHF
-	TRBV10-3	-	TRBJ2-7	TGTGCCATCAGAGATACGGGATCGGGCTTTAGCGAGCAGTACTTC	CAIRDTGSGFSEQYF
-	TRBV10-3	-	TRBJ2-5	TGTGCCATCAGGGAGTGGGGGGTCTACAATGAGCAGTACTTC	CAIREWGVYNEQYF
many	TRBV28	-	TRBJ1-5	TGTGCCAGCAGTTTGGTGGGTCAGCCCCAGCATTTT	CASSLVGQPQHF
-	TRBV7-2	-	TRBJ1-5	TGTGCCAGCAGCTTGTACACCAATCAGCCCCAGCATTTT	CASSLYTNQPQHF
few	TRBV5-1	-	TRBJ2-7	TGCGCCAGCAGCTTGGCCACGGGGCTGGACGAGCAGTACTTC	CASSLATGLDEQYF
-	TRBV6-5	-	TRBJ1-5	TGTGCCAGCATTAACGGCCAAGGGCTCCCTAGCAATCAGCCCCAGCATTTT	CASINGQGLPSNQPQHF
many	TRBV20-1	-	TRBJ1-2	TGCAGTGCTAGAGAGGGCAGCACTAACTATGGCTACACCTTC	CSAREGSTNYGYTF
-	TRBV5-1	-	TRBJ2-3	TGCGCCAGCAGGGACGCCACATCCACAGACACGCAGTATTTT	CASRDATSTDTQYF
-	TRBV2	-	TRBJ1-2	TGTGCCAGCAGTGAACTCGGCAGGGGTAACTATGGCTACACCTTC	CASSELGRGNYGYTF
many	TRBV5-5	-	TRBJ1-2	TGTGCCAGCAGCTTGGCCACAGGCGATTACTATGGCTACACCTTC	CASSLATGDYYGYTF
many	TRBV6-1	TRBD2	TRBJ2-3	TGTGCCAGCAGTGCCGGTAGCGGGGGGAGGAATACGCAGTATTTT	CASSAGSGGRNTQYF
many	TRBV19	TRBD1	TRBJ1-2	TGTGCCAGTGCTACGACAGGGACCTATGGCTACACCTTC	CASATTGTYGYTF
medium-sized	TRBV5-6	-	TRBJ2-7	TGTGCCAGCAGCTTGGAGGGCCCTGGGTACGAGCAGTACTTC	CASSLEGPGYEQYF
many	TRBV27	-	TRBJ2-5	TGTGCCAGCAGTCGCCAGCAGTCACCTACAGGGCCAGAGACCCAGTACTTC	CASSRQQSPTGPETQYF
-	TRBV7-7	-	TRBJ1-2	TGTGCTAGCAGCTTCTACAGGGACATGAACACCTTC	CASSFYRDMNTF
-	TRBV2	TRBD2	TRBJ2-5	TGTGCCAGCAATGTAGCGGGAATGGGGACCCAGTACTTC	CASNVAGMGTQYF
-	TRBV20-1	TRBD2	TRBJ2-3	TGCAGTGCTAGAGGTGCGGGGGGGCGTATAGATACGCAGTATTTT	CSARGAGGRIDTQYF
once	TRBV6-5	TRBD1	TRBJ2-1	TGTGCCAGCAGCATTACAGGGGGCCGCGACAATGAGCAGTTCTTC	CASSITGGRDNEQFF
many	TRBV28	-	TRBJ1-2	TGTGCCAGCAGTTTAGCCCCACAGACCTATGGCTACACCTTC	CASSLAPQTYGYTF
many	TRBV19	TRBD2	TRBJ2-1	TGTGCCAGTAGTATTAAACGGCGACTAGCGGGGGGGCCGGGGCAGCAGTTCTTC	CASSIKRRLAGGPGQQFF
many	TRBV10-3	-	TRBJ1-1	TGTGCCATCAGGTCCGGGACACCGAACACTGAAGCTTTCTTT	CAIRSGTPNTEAFF